Following are 19 T cell receptor beta chains from one sample sequenced in a study of cytomegalovirus exposure and HLA in healthy donors. With 60 Vbeta and 13 Jbeta primers, the PCR was carried out. Measured with immunoSEQ multiplex PCR; TCRdb has only the in-frame clones, and not every one. The table includes about 120,000 clones, about 80% detected once. Sequencing was carried out using PBMCs. These receptors were collected from a man between 18 and 35 years old in good health and CMV-seronegative.

This clone was observed a handful of times. CDR3 loop: CAISGTDYGYTF. As DNA, the CDR3 is TGTGCCATCAGCGGGACAGACTATGGCTACACCTTC. The gene calls are TRBV10-3 and TRBJ1-2; 7 bases align to TRBD1. The germline V gene encodes CDR1 ENHRY and CDR2 SYGVKD. This CDR3 contains 12 residues. Unmatched junction bases numbered 1, after V lost 6 bases and J lost 3 bases.

V and J are TRBV5-1 and TRBJ1-2; 8 nucleotides agree with TRBD1. Germline values: CDR1 SGHRS, CDR2 YFSETQ. The junction had 19 bases not matched to a gene; V was cut back by 4 bases and J by 8 bases. The CDR3 consists of 17 residues. The CDR3 loop reads CASSPNPTTGGLRGYTF. For the CDR3, the DNA is TGCGCCAGCAGCCCAAATCCCACAACAGGGGGGCTACGGGGCTACACCTTC.

The chain employs TRBV19 and TRBJ2-2, with 8 bases aligning to TRBD2. J was trimmed by 0 bases and V by 8 bases; bases with no gene match: 5. This CDR3 is built from 15 residues. Germline V gives CDR1 LNHDA, CDR2 SQIVND (reference sequence). CDR3 in amino acids: CASSRGLANTGELFF. The CDR3 DNA is TGTGCCAGTTCACGGGGACTAGCGAACACCGGGGAGCTGTTTTTT. Full variable domain (missing parts from reference TRBV19 and TRBJ2-2): DGGITQSPKYLFRKEGQNVTLSCEQNLNHDAMYWYRQDPGQGLRLIYYSQIVNDFQKGDIAEGYSVSREKKESFPLTVTSAQKNPTAFYLCASSRGLANTGELFFGEGSRLTVL.

The rearrangement uses TRBV2 and TRBJ2-7; no clear D. Germline-derived CDR1 and CDR2 are SNHLY and FYNNEI. V lost 6 bases to trimming and J lost 5 bases, with 11 bases between them. CDR3 length: 12 residues. This CDR3 reads CASSATRHEQYV. CDR3 sequence (DNA): TGTGCCAGCAGCGCGACAAGACACGAGCAGTACGTC.

This chain joins TRBV5-1 and TRBJ1-6; tentative D call: TRBD1 (5 bases). CDR3 length: 15 amino acids. The ends were cut back, 4 bases at V and 4 bases at J, with 12 bases in the middle. From germline, CDR1 is SGHRS and CDR2 YFSETQ. In DNA form, the CDR3 reads TGCGCCAGCAGCCCGGCCCAGGGTTATAATTCACCCCTCCACTTT. Protein product: CASSPAQGYNSPLHF.

The V and J genes are TRBV6-5 and TRBJ1-6, with D possibly TRBD1 on 6 matching bases. The V and J ends lost 4 bases and 8 bases respectively, with 18 bases between them. CDR1 and CDR2 (germline): MNHEY, SVGAGI. This CDR3 contains 16 residues. The CDR3 DNA reads as TGTGCCAGCAGTTTACTTCTAACAGGGCCCTATTCACCCCTCCACTTT. Its protein is CASSLLLTGPYSPLHF.

The chain links TRBV7-3 to TRBJ2-1; weak D call: TRBD1 (6 bases). Trimming took 5 bases from V and 2 from J, leaving 13 bases between them. The CDR3 covers 15 residues. Germline V CDR1 and CDR2: SGHTA, FQGTGA. The CDR3 region has the DNA TGTGCCAGCAGCCTACAGGGTAGTGCCTACAATGAGCAGTTCTTC. Amino acid sequence: CASSLQGSAYNEQFF.

The J gene is TRBJ2-1, the V gene TRBV28, with 13 bases aligning to TRBD2. Germline CDR1 MDHEN, CDR2 SYDVKM. Trimming cost V 8 bases and J 5 bases; bases outside gene matches: 0. The CDR3 covers 13 residues. The CDR3 DNA reads TGTGCCAGCGGACTAGCGGGAGACAATGAGCAGTTCTTC. Translated, it gives CASGLAGDNEQFF.

J is TRBJ2-7 and V is TRBV23-1; no clear D gene. TRBV23-1 is an ORF, and what it does is uncertain. This CDR3 spans 14 amino acids. V gave up 3 bases and J gave up 1 base, with 10 bases separating them. CDR3 in amino acids: CASSQGVRSYEQYV. CDR3 bases: TGCGCCAGCAGTCAGGGCGTACGATCCTACGAGCAGTACGTC.

This clone was found once. V and J are TRBV5-1 and TRBJ2-7; possible D gene TRBD1, 7 bases. The length of the CDR3 is 14 residues. Germline CDR1 SGHRS, CDR2 YFSETQ. Trimming took 2 bases from V and 7 from J, leaving 16 bases between them. CDR3 in DNA: TGCGCCAGCAGCTTACAGGGGCTTGGAGGGGAGCAGTACTTC. Amino acids: CASSLQGLGGEQYF.

The gene calls are TRBV2 and TRBJ2-1, with a weak D call TRBD1 (5 bases). CDR1 is SNHLY and CDR2 is FYNNEI in the germline V gene. V lost 7 bases and J lost 7, with 23 bases in between. The CDR3 spans 16 residues. CDR3 nucleotide sequence: TGTGCCAGCACCTCCCAGGGTTTACGACAACGAAATGAGCAGTTCTTC. This translates into CASTSQGLRQRNEQFF.

The chain joins TRBV7-9 to TRBJ2-5; TRBD1 agrees at 9 bases. The CDR3 length is 16 residues. The germline V gene encodes CDR1 SEHNR and CDR2 FQNEAQ (reference sequence). The junction had 7 bases not matched to a gene; V was cut back by 4 bases and J by 1 base. The CDR3 protein is CASSSSTGGFQETQYF. Written as DNA, the CDR3 is TGTGCCAGCAGCTCCTCAACAGGGGGCTTCCAAGAGACCCAGTACTTC.

CDR3 protein: CAWSVTQQPQHF. The DNA for the CDR3 is TGTGCCTGGAGTGTAACACAACAGCCCCAGCATTTT. This chain joins TRBV30 and TRBJ1-5; D unresolved. Germline V lookup: CDR1 GTSNPN, CDR2 SVGIG (reference sequence). Trimming removed 0 bases at V and 7 bases at J, with 7 bases between. The CDR3 is made up of 12 amino acids.

V usage is TRBV29-1 and J usage is TRBJ1-2; 7 bases line up with TRBD1. J lost 6 bases, V lost 3 bases, and 10 bases had no gene match. The CDR3 covers 14 residues. Germline CDR1 SQVTM, CDR2 ANQGSEA. CDR3 loop: CSVDFRDSVHGYTF. CDR3 coding DNA: TGCAGCGTTGACTTCCGGGACAGTGTCCATGGCTACACCTTC.

This clone was recorded only once. V gene TRBV2 combines with J gene TRBJ2-5; D is perhaps TRBD2 (5 bases). V was pared by 6 bases and J by 2 bases, with 16 bases between. The CDR3 is made up of 15 amino acids. Germline values: CDR1 SNHLY, CDR2 FYNNEI. The CDR3 DNA reads TGTGCCAGCAGGGGCGGCCAGCGGATTCAAGAGACCCAGTACTTC. It codes for CASRGGQRIQETQYF.

The J gene is TRBJ1-5, the V gene TRBV10-3; 9 bases line up with TRBD1. Germline loops: CDR1 ENHRY, CDR2 SYGVKD. Unmatched junction bases numbered 3, after V lost 2 bases and J lost 4 bases. The CDR3 totals 15 residues. CDR3 coding DNA: TGTGCCATCAGTGAGACCGGGACAGGGAATCAGCCCCAGCATTTT. It is translated as CAISETGTGNQPQHF.

The gene calls are TRBV5-1 and TRBJ2-1, with 7 nucleotides matching TRBD2. Per the germline V gene, CDR1 is SGHRS and CDR2 is YFSETQ. This CDR3 is built from 16 residues. V lost 4 bases to trimming and J lost 4 bases; unmatched junction nucleotides: 11. The CDR3 is CASSPDLAGAYNEQFF. DNA of the CDR3: TGCGCCAGCAGCCCCGATCTGGCGGGAGCTTACAATGAGCAGTTCTTC.

Note on this clone: The CDR3 end shows no conserved phenylalanine or tryptophan, and so a read error is likely. The rearrangement links TRBV15 to TRBJ1-2, with no clear D. CDR3 length: 15 residues. V was cut by 1 base and J by 4 bases, with 13 bases left in between. Germline CDR1 reads LNHNV; CDR2 reads YYDKDF (reference sequence). CDR3 amino acids: CATSRAAGMSYGYTL. The CDR3 bases are TGTGCCACCAGCAGAGCGGCGGGCATGAGCTATGGCTACACCCTC.

The genes are TRBV5-1 and TRBJ2-1; D possibly corresponds to TRBD2 (5 bases). Between the trimmed V and J ends, which lost 0 bases and 2 bases, there was a span of 12 bases. Per the germline V gene, CDR1 is SGHRS and CDR2 is YFSETQ. This CDR3 comprises 16 residues. The CDR3 sequence is CASSLAGENPYNEQFF. Written as DNA, the CDR3 is TGCGCCAGCAGCTTGGCCGGGGAGAACCCCTACAATGAGCAGTTCTTC. Complete variable domain (other parts from reference TRBV5-1 and TRBJ2-1): KAGVTQTPRYLIKTRGQQVTLSCSPISGHRSVSWYQQTPGQGLQFLFEYFSETQRNKGNFPGRFSGRQFSNSRSEMNVSTLELGDSALYLCASSLAGENPYNEQFFGPGTRLTVL.